These 10 T cell receptor beta chains share one sample of origin, sequenced in a study of Ad26.COV2.S vaccination and SARS-CoV-2 variants. Indicated treatment: around 19 received Ad26.COV2.S at low or high dose, single or two shots; roughly 5 received placebo; per-sample allocation not given. Vaccine and placebo recipients were sampled on day 63 after the first injection. Sequencing was performed with immunoSEQ multiplex PCR; in TCRdb, only in-frame clones are kept and a portion is missing. The table has a few hundred thousand clones, approximately 88% seen once; the top ten hold roughly 4%. Source: peripheral blood, taken in a trial of Ad26.COV2.S vaccine versus placebo. Receptors originate from a person between 18 and 65 years old who received the Ad26.COV2.S COVID-19 vaccine or a placebo.

This rearrangement joins TRBV7-9 to TRBJ1-2; 7 positions agree with TRBD1. The CDR3 consists of 13 residues. The germline V gene encodes CDR1 SEHNR and CDR2 FQNEAQ (reference sequence). The V gene end was trimmed by 6 bases and the J gene end by 6 bases; junction bases not matched to a gene: 7. The CDR3 sequence is CASREGQEDGYTF. Here the CDR3 DNA reads TGTGCCAGCAGGGAAGGACAGGAGGATGGCTACACCTTC.

CDR3 sequence: CASGVSYEQYF. The CDR3 region has the DNA TGTGCCAGCGGTGTGTCCTACGAGCAGTACTTC. This chain uses TRBV5-4 with TRBJ2-7, with unresolved D. This CDR3 spans 11 amino acids. In germline, CDR1 is SGHNT, CDR2 YYREEE (reference sequence). Trimming left V 7 bases short and J 1 base short, with 6 bases between.

As to this clone: Its ends do not fully match the called genes, so a read error is possible. The gene calls are TRBV11-1 and TRBJ2-1; D unclear. CDR3 length: 12 residues. Germline V lookup: CDR1 SGHAT, CDR2 FQDESV (reference sequence). In nucleotides, the CDR3 is TGTGCCAGCAGCTTAAAGGAGAATGGGCAGTTCTTC. This sequence encodes CASSLKENGQFF.

In nucleotides, the CDR3 is TGTGCCAGCAGTTTAAGCGGGACAGGGGGCGAGCAGTACTTC. Translated: CASSLSGTGGEQYF. This rearrangement joins TRBV6-5 to TRBJ2-7, with 11 bases aligning to TRBD1. This CDR3 has 14 amino acids. Germline values: CDR1 MNHEY, CDR2 SVGAGI. The J segment lost 6 bases and the V segment lost 4 bases, leaving 5 bases of the junction unmatched.

The V call is TRBV5-1, the J call TRBJ2-5, with a weak D call TRBD2 (6 bases). The CDR3 has 14 amino acids. Trimming left V 4 bases short and J 5 bases short, with 15 bases between. Germline V lookup: CDR1 SGHRS, CDR2 YFSETQ. Here the CDR3 DNA reads TGCGCCAGCAGCGTGGAGGGGCGCTCGGAGACCCAGTACTTC. Translation: CASSVEGRSETQYF. Full variable domain (missing parts from reference TRBV5-1 and TRBJ2-5): KAGVTQTPRYLIKTRGQQVTLSCSPISGHRSVSWYQQTPGQGLQFLFEYFSETQRNKGNFPGRFSGRQFSNSRSEMNVSTLELGDSALYLCASSVEGRSETQYFGPGTRLLVL.

CDR3 region: CATSAQGGGAQGYTF. The DNA for the CDR3 is TGTGCCACCAGTGCTCAAGGAGGGGGCGCGCAGGGCTACACCTTC. V gene TRBV24-1 combines with J gene TRBJ1-2; the match to TRBD1 covers 7 bases. CDR1 is KGHDR and CDR2 is SFDVKD in the germline V gene. Germline trimming cut 5 bases from V and 8 bases from J; bases unmatched to any gene: 13. This CDR3 has 15 residues.

J is TRBJ2-2 and V is TRBV6-5; D not certain. CDR1 and CDR2 from the germline V gene are MNHEY and SVGAGI. Trimming pared 2 bases from V and 1 base from J, leaving 2 bases between. There are 13 residues in the CDR3. CDR3 region: CASSYQNTGELFF. Written as DNA, the CDR3 is TGTGCCAGCAGTTACCAGAACACCGGGGAGCTGTTTTTT.

For the CDR3, the DNA is TGTGCCAGCAGCCCCGGGGGGGGTACTACTAACTATGGCTACACCTTC. It specifies CASSPGGGTTNYGYTF. V is TRBV7-6 and J is TRBJ1-2; the D gene is possibly TRBD1 (5 bases). The germline V gene has CDR1 SGHVS and CDR2 FNYEAQ. The CDR3 is 16 amino acids. V dropped 5 bases and J dropped 0 bases, with 16 bases sitting between them.

This chain uses TRBV4-1 with TRBJ2-3; TRBD2 matches 8 bases. CDR3 length: 15 amino acids. V shed 4 bases, J shed 4 bases, and the junction held 7 bases outside the gene matches. Per the germline V gene, CDR1 is MGHRA and CDR2 is YSYEKL. The CDR3: CASSLRGGAADTQYF. The CDR3 DNA reads TGCGCCAGCAGCCTTCGGGGGGGCGCCGCAGATACGCAGTATTTT.

This clone was recorded once. The chain carries TRBV4-1 and TRBJ1-4; the D is unclear. CDR3 size: 16 residues. Deletions cut 0 bases from V and 6 bases from J, with 14 bases between. In germline, CDR1 is MGHRA, CDR2 YSYEKL. The CDR3 DNA reads as TGCGCCAGCAGCCAAGATCTCCGCCAGCCATATGAAAAACTGTTTTTT. It encodes CASSQDLRQPYEKLFF.